This TCR beta chain was obtained from a study of blood T cells in healthy people across ages. A second PCR of roughly 7 to 11 cycles used a sample-barcoded 5' primer and a J-beta primer mix. TCRdb reprocessed the 5' RACE reads with MiXCR, giving one entry per CDR3 protein. This sample carries almost 800,000 distinct CDR3 sequences, about 62% of them seen once, and the ten largest clones take 22%. Trimming took 0 bases from V and 4 from J, leaving 11 bases between them. CDR3 length: 15 amino acids. The germline gives CDR1 SGHDN, CDR2 FVKESK. The TCR sequence derives from a man between 25 and 39 years old in good health. Sequencing input: blood. V usage is TRBV14 and J usage is TRBJ2-3, with D perhaps matching TRBD1 (5 bases). The CDR3 sequence is CASSQESARADTQYF. CDR3 DNA sequence: TGTGCCAGCAGCCAAGAATCGGCCAGGGCAGATACGCAGTATTTT. Looking up the rest from reference TRBV14 and TRBJ2-3 gives the full variable domain: EAGVTQFPSHSVIEKGQTVTLRCDPISGHDNLYWYRRVMGKEIKFLLHFVKESKQDESGMPNNRFLAERTGGTYSTLKVQPAELEDSGVYFCASSQESARADTQYFGPGTRLTVL.